This T cell receptor (beta chain) was sequenced for a study of T cells in Graves' hyperthyroidism and ophthalmopathy. Germline loops: CDR1 WNHNN, CDR2 SYGVQD (reference sequence). Losses at the gene ends were 4 bases for V and 1 base for J; bases not matched to a gene: 2. CDR3 size: 14 residues. TCR beta CDR3 region amplification was performed from RNA transcripts. Primed by the HTBI set, a first-round RT-PCR was run on the TCR CDR3. TCRdb reprocessed the multiplex PCR reads with MiXCR, giving one entry per CDR3 protein. The sample has approximately 640,000 distinct CDR3 sequences; roughly 17% are singletons. In this sample, this clonotype turned up many times.

This chain links TRBV10-1 with TRBJ1-1, with 8 bases aligning to TRBD1. This TCR was sampled from a man in his fifties or sixties with Graves' hyperthyroidism. What was sequenced was blood. The CDR3 region is CASSGTGPNTEAFF. The CDR3 DNA follows: TGCGCCAGCAGTGGGACAGGGCCGAACACTGAAGCTTTCTTT.